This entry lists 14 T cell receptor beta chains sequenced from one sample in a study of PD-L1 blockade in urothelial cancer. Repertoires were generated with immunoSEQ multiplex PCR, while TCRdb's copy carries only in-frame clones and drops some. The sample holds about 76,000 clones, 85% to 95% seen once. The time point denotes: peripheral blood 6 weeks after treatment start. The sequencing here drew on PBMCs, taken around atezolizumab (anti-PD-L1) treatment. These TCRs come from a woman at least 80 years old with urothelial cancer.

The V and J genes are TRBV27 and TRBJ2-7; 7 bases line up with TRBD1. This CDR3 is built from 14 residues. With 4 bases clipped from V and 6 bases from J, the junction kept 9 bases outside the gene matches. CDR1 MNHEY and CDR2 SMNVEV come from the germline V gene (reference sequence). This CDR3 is CASSSYNRGSEQYF. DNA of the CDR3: TGTGCCAGCAGTTCGTACAACAGGGGTTCCGAGCAGTACTTC.

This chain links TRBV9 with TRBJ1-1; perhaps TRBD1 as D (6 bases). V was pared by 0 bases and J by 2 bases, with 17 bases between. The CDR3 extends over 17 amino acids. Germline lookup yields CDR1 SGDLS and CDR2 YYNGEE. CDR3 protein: CASSVGTDLLGNTEAFF. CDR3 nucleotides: TGTGCCAGCAGCGTAGGGACAGACTTATTGGGAAACACTGAAGCTTTCTTT.

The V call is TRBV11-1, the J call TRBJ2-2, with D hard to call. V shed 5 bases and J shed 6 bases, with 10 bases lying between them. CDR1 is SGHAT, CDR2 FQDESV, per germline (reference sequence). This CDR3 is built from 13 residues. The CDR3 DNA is TGTGCCAGCAGCCCCTCGACTGCCGGGGAGCTGTTTTTT. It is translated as CASSPSTAGELFF.

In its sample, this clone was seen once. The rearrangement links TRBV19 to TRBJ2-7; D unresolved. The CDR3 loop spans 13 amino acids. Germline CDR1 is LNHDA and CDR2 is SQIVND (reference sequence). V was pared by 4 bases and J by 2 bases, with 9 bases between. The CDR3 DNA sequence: TGTGCCAGTAGTAAGTTACTTGCCTACGAGCAGTACTTC. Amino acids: CASSKLLAYEQYF.

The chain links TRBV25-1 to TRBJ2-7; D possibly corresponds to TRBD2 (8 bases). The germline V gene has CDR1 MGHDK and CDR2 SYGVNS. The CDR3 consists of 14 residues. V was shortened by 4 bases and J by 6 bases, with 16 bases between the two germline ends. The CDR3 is CASSAGGTEFEQYF. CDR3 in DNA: TGTGCCAGCAGTGCGGGGGGGACAGAGTTCGAGCAGTACTTC.

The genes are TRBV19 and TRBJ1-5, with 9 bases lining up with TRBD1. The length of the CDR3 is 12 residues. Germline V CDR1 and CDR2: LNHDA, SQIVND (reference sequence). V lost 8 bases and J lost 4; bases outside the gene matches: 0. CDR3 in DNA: TGTGCCAGTGGACAGGGGAATCAGCCCCAGCATTTT. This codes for CASGQGNQPQHF. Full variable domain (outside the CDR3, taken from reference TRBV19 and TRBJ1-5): DGGITQSPKYLFRKEGQNVTLSCEQNLNHDAMYWYRQDPGQGLRLIYYSQIVNDFQKGDIAEGYSVSREKKESFPLTVTSAQKNPTAFYLCASGQGNQPQHFGDGTRLSIL.

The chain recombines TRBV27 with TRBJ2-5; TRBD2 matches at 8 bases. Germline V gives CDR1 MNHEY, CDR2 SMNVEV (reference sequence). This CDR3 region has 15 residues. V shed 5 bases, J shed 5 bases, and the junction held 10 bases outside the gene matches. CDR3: CASSQLADPRETQYF. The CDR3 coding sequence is TGTGCCAGCAGTCAACTAGCGGATCCCCGGGAGACCCAGTACTTC.

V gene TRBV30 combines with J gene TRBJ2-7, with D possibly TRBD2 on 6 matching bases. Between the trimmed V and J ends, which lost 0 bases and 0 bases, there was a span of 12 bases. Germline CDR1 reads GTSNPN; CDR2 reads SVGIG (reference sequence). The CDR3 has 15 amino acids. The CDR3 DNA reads TGTGCCTGGAGTGTACGATCTAGCGCCTCCTACGAGCAGTACTTC. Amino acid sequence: CAWSVRSSASYEQYF.

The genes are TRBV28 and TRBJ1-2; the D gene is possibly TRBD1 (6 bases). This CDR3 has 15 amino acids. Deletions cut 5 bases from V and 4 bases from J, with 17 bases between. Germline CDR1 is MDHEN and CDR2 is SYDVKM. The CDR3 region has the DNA TGTGCCAGCAGTACGCACTCAGGGGATAGCTATGGCTACACCTTC. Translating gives CASSTHSGDSYGYTF.

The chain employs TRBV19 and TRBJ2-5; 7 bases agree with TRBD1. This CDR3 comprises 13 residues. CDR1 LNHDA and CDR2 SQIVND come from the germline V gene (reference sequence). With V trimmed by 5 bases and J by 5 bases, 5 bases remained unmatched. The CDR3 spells CASSAQGWETQYF. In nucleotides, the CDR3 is TGTGCCAGTAGTGCACAGGGGTGGGAGACCCAGTACTTC.

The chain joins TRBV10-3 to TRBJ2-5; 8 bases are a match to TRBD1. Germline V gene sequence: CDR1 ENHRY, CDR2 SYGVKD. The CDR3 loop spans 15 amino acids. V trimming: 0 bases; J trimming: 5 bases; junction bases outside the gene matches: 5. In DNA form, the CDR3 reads TGTGCCATCAGTGAGTCGCAGGGGGCGCGGGAGACCCAGTACTTC. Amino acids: CAISESQGARETQYF.

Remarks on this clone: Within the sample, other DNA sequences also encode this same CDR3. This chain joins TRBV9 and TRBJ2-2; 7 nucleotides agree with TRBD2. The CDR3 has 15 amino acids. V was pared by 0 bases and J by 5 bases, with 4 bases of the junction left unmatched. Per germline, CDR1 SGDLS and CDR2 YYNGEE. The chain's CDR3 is CASSVAGGYTGELFF. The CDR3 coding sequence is TGTGCCAGCAGCGTAGCGGGAGGTTATACCGGGGAGCTGTTTTTT.

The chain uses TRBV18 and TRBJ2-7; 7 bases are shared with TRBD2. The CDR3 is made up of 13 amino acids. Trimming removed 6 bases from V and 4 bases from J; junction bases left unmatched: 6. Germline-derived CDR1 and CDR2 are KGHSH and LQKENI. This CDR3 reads CASSVGGGYEQYF. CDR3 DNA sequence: TGTGCCAGCTCCGTCGGGGGAGGGTACGAGCAGTACTTC.

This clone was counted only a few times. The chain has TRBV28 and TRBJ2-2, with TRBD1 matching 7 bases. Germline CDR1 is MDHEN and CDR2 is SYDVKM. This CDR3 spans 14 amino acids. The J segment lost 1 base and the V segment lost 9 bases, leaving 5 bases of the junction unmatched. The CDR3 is CASRNRGNTGELFF. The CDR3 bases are TGTGCCAGTAGGAACAGGGGGAACACCGGGGAGCTGTTTTTT.